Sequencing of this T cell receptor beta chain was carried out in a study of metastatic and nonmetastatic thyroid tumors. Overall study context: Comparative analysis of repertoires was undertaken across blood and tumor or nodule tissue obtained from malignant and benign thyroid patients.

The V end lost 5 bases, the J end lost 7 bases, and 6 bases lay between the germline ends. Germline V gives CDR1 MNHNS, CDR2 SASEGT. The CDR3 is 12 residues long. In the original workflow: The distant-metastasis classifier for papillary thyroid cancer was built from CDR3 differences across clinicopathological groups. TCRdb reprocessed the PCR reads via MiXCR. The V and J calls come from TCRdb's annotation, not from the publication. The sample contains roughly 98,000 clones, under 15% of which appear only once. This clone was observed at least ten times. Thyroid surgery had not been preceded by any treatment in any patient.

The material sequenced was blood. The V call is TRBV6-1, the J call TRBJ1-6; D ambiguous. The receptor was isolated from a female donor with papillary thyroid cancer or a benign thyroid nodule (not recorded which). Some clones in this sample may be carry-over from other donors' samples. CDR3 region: CASSQSNSPLHF. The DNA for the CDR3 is TGTGCCAGCAGTCAAAGCAATTCACCCCTCCACTTT.